There are many counts of the clone carrying this T cell receptor (beta chain). The target antigen is unknown. During its preparation, the TCRbeta library received unique molecular identifiers. TCRdb re-called the PCR reads through MiXCR, storing one row per CDR3 protein. The sample contains some 200,000 distinct CDR3 sequences, around 7.7% of which appear only once. Trimming removed 5 bases from V and 2 bases from J; junction bases left unmatched: 8. The CDR3 covers 15 residues. The germline CDR1 and CDR2 sequences are SEHNR and FQNEAQ (reference sequence). The sample comes from a study of T-cell reconstitution after alpha-beta-depleted transplantation in children. Study observations and caveats: Diversity and T-cell counts at one year after transplant derived mostly from new T cells. Several hundred rapidly expanded clones from non-depleted graft cells reportedly supplied alpha-beta T cells about two months post-transplant.

The sample was PBMCs, mostly from graft donor cells, taken 360 days after TCRalphabeta/CD19-depleted stem cell transplant. This receptor was identified in a male patient aged 2-15 years who had a stem cell transplant for acute myeloid leukemia, so the T cells may come from the graft donor. The chain couples TRBV7-9 to TRBJ2-7; TRBD1 matches at 8 bases. Here the CDR3 reads CASSPGTGPPYEQYF. The CDR3 DNA is TGTGCCAGCAGCCCCGGGACAGGTCCTCCCTACGAGCAGTACTTC.